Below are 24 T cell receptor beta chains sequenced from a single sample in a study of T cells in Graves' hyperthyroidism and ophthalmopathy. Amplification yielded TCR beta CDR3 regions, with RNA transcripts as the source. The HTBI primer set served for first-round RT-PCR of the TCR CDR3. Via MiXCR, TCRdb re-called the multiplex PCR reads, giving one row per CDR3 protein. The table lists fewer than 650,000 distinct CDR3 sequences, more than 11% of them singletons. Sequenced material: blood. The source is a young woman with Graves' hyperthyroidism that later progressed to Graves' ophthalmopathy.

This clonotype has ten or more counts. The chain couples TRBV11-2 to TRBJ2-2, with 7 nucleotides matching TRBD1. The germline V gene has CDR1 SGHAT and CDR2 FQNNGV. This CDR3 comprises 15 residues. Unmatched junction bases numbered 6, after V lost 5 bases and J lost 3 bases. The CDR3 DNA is TGTGCCAGCAGCGGATCGACAGGGTACACCGGGGAGCTGTTTTTT. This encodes CASSGSTGYTGELFF.

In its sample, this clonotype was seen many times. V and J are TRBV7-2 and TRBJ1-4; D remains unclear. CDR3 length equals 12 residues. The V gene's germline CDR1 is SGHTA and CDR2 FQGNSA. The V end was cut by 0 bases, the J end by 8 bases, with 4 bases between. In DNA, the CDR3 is TGTGCCAGCAGCTTAGCGACGGAAAAACTGTTTTTT. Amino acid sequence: CASSLATEKLFF.

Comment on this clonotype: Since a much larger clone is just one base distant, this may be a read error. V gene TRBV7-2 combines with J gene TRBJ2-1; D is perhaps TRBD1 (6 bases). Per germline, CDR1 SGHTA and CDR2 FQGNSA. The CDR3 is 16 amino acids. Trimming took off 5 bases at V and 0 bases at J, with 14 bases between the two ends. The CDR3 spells CASSTAGALSYNEQFF. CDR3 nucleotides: TGTGCCAGCAGCACGGCAGGGGCCCTCTCCTACAATGAGCAGTTCTTC.

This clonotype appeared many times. CDR3 region: CASSPTDERREQYF. The CDR3 region has the DNA TGCGCCAGCAGCCCAACTGACGAGCGTCGGGAGCAGTACTTC. This chain uses TRBV5-1 with TRBJ2-7; D call uncertain. V was shortened by 4 bases and J by 7 bases, with 18 bases between the two germline ends. Germline V gene lookup returns CDR1 SGHRS and CDR2 YFSETQ. The CDR3 is 14 amino acids.

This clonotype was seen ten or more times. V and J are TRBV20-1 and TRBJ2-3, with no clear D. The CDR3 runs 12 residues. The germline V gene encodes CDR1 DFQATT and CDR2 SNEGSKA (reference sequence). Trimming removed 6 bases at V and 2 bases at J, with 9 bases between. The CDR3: CSALVVTDTQYF. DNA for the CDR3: TGCAGTGCCCTTGTAGTCACAGATACGCAGTATTTT.

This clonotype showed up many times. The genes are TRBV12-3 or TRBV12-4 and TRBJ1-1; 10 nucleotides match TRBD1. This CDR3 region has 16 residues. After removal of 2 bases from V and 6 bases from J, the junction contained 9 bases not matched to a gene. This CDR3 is CASSLSPGQGSSEAFF. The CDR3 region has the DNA TGTGCCAGCAGTTTATCCCCGGGACAGGGGAGTTCTGAAGCTTTCTTT.

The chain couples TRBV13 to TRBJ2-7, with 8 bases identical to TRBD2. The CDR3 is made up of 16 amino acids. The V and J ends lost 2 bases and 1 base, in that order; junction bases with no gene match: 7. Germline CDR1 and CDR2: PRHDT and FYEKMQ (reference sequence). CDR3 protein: CASSLNRGTRSYEQYF. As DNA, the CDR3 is TGTGCCAGCAGCTTAAATCGCGGGACTAGGTCCTACGAGCAGTACTTC. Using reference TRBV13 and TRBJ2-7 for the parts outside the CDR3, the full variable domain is AAGVIQSPRHLIKEKRETATLKCYPIPRHDTVYWYQQGPGQDPQFLISFYEKMQSDKGSIPDRFSAQQFSDYHSELNMSSLELGDSALYFCASSLNRGTRSYEQYFGPGTRLTVT.

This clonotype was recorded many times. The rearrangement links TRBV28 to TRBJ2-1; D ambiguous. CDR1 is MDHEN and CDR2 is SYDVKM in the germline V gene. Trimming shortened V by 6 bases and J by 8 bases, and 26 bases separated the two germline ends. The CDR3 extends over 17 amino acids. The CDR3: CASRALVLGKVGHEQFF. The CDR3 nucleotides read TGTGCCAGCAGAGCTTTAGTCCTAGGAAAAGTCGGGCATGAGCAGTTCTTC. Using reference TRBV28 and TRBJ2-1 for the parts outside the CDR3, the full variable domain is DVKVTQSSRYLVKRTGEKVFLECVQDMDHENMFWYRQDPGLGLRLIYFSYDVKMKEKGDIPEGYSVSREKKERFSLILESASTNQTSMYLCASRALVLGKVGHEQFFGPGTRLTVL.

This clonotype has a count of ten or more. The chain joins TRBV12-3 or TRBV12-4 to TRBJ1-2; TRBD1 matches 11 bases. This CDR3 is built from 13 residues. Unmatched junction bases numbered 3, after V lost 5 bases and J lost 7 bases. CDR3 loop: CASSPGTGGGYTF. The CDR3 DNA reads TGTGCCAGCAGTCCCGGGACAGGGGGTGGCTACACCTTC.

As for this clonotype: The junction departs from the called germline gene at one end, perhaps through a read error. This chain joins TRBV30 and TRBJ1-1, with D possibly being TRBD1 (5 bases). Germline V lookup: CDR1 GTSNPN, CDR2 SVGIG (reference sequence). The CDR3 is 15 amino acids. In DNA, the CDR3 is TGTGCCCGGAGACCCCCGGGACCGTCGAACACTGAAGCTTTCTTT. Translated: CARRPPGPSNTEAFF. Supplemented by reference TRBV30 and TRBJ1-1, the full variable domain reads SQTIHQWPATLVQPVGSPLSLECTVEGTSNPNLYWYRQAAGRGLQLLFYSVGIGQISSEVPQNLSASRPQDRQFILSSKKLLLSDSGFYLCARRPPGPSNTEAFFGQGTRLTVV.

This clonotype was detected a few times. CDR3 in DNA: TGTGCCAGCAGCTTATTCCCGCGGGGCACTGAAGCTTTCTTT. Amino acids: CASSLFPRGTEAFF. The chain combines TRBV7-6 with TRBJ1-1; D gene ambiguous. CDR1 SGHVS and CDR2 FNYEAQ come from the germline V gene. This CDR3 region has 14 residues. The germline V and J ends were trimmed by 2 bases and 4 bases, with 11 bases remaining between them.

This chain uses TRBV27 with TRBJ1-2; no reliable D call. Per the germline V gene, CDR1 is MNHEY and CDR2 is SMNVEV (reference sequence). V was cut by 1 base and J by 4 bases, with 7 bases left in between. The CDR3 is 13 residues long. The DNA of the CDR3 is TGTGCCAGCAGTTTATACGGCAGCTATGGCTACACCTTC. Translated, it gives CASSLYGSYGYTF.

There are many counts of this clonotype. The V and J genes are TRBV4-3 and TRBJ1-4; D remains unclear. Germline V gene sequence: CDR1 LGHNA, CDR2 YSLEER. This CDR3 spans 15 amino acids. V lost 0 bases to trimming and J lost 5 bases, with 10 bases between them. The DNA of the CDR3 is TGCGCCAGCAGCCAAGATCTGGGTCGAAATGAAAAACTGTTTTTT. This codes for CASSQDLGRNEKLFF.

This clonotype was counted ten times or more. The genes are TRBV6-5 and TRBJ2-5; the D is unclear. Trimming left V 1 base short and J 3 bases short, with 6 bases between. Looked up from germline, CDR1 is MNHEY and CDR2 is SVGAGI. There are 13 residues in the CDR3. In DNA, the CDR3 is TGTGCCAGCAGTTACTACGAGGAAGAGACCCAGTACTTC. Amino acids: CASSYYEEETQYF.

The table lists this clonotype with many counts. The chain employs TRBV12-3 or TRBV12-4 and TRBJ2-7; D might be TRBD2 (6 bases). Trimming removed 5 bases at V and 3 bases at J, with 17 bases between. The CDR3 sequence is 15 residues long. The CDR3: CASSLSGTRIYEQYF. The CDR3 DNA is TGTGCCAGCAGTCTTAGTGGGACTCGTATCTACGAGCAGTACTTC.

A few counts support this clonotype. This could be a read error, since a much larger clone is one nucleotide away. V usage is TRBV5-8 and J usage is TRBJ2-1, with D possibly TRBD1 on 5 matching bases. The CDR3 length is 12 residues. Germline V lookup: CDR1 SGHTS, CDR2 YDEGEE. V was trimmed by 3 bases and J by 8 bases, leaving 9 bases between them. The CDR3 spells CASSSQGYEQFF. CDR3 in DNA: TGTGCCAGCAGCTCCCAGGGCTATGAGCAGTTCTTC.

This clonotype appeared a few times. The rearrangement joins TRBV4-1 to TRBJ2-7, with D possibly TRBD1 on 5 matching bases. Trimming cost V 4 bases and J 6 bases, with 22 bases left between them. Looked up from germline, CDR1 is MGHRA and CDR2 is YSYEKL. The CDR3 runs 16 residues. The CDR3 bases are TGCGCCAGCAGCCCCCTGGGGCGGAATCTAGGATCCGAGCAGTACTTC. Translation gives CASSPLGRNLGSEQYF.

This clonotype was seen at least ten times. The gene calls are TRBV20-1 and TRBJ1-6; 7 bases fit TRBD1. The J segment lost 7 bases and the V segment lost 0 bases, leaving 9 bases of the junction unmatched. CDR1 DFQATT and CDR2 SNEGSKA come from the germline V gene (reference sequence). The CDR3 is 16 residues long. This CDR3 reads CSARDPRGGLNSPLHF. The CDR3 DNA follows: TGCAGTGCTAGAGATCCGAGAGGGGGCTTGAATTCACCCCTCCACTTT.

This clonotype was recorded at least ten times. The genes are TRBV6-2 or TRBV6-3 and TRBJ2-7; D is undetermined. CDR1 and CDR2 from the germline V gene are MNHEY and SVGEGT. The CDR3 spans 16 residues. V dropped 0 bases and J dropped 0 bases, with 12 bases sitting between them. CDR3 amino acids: CASSYSTVTFSYEQYF. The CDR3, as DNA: TGTGCCAGCAGTTACTCGACGGTCACTTTCTCCTACGAGCAGTACTTC.

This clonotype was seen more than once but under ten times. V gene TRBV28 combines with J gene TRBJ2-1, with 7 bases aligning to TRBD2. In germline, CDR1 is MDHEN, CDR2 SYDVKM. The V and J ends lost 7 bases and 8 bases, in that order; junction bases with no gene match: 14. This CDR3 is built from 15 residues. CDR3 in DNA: TGTGCCAGCAATAGGGAGGGTGAGGGTATTTATGAGCAGTTCTTC. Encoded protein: CASNREGEGIYEQFF.

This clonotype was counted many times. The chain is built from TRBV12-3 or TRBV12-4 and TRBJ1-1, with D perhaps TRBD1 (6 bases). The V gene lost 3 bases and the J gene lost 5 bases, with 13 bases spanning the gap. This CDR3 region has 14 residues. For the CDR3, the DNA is TGTGCCAGCAGTTTTAGCGCAGGGGTTACTGAAGCTTTCTTT. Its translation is CASSFSAGVTEAFF.

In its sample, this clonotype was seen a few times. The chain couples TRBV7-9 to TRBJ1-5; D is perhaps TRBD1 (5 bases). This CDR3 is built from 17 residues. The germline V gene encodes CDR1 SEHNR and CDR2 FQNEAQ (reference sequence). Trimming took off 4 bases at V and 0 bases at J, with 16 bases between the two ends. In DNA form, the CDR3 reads TGTGCCAGCAGCTCCAATTCGGGGGGTGATAGCAATCAGCCCCAGCATTTT. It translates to CASSSNSGGDSNQPQHF.

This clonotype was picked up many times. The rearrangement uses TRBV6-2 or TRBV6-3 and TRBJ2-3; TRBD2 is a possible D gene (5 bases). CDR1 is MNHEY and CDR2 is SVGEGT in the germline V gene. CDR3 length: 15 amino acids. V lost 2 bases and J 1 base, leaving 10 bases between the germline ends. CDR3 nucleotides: TGTGCCAGCAGTTACGGGGAGTCGGGCACAGATACGCAGTATTTT. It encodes CASSYGESGTDTQYF.

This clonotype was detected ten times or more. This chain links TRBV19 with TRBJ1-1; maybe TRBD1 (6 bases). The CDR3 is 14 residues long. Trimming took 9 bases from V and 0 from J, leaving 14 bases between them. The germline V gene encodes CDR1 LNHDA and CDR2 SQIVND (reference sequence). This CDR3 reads CASTIGQMNTEAFF. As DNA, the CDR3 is TGTGCCAGCACCATTGGACAGATGAACACTGAAGCTTTCTTT.